This entry concerns a single T cell receptor (beta chain). Its antigen is undetermined. The data were obtained in a study of memory CD4+ T cells and cytomegalovirus serostatus. As for the study in general: Donors were healthy Belgian adults, 10 or so CMV seropositive and about two dozen seronegative. Study-level findings and limits: Each of some 67 CMV-associated TCRbeta sequences occurred in one to five individuals.

The CDR3 loop spans 11 amino acids. Germline V gene lookup returns CDR1 DFQATT and CDR2 SNEGSKA (reference sequence). With 4 bases removed from V and 8 bases from J, the gap between germline ends came to 9 bases. The authors' processing: Out-of-frame sequences were removed, leaving a few million distinct TCRbeta sequences. The assay was immunoSEQ multiplex PCR, and TCRdb's table has in-frame clones only and misses some. For V, J and clone size, that table is used; D and trimming come from the DNA. The sample lists 70,000 or so clones; around 80% were seen once. The sort gate was single viable CD3+CD4+CD8-CD45RO+ cells for memory CD4+ T cells. After thawing, CD4+ T cells were positively selected.

The specimen was memory CD4+ T cells from blood. The source is an adult in good health and CMV-seropositive. The V gene is TRBV20-1, the J gene TRBJ2-4, with D hard to call. In nucleotides, the CDR3 is TGCAGTGCTACTAGAAGCGACATTCAGTACTTC. It translates to CSATRSDIQYF.